Sequencing of this T cell receptor beta chain was carried out in a study of monozygotic twins with inflammatory bowel disease. Findings and caveats of the study: No single strong signal or clonotype associated with IBD was supported.

Collection yielded 2 to 2.5 ml of blood per donor. To note about this clonotype: Its target is unknown.

TCRdb processed the 5' RACE reads again and assigns one entry to each CDR3 protein, with no DNA. This sample contains 300,000 to 400,000 distinct CDR3 sequences. This TCR derives from a human donor with ulcerative colitis or Crohn's disease, or a healthy co-twin of an affected twin (not recorded which). Source material: blood.

CDR3 amino acids: CASSYSSGINYGYTF. This chain links TRBV6-5 with TRBJ1-2; TCRdb lists TRBD1, though no DNA is available to test this call. The CDR3 loop spans 15 amino acids. CDR1 is MNHEY and CDR2 is SVGAGI in the germline V gene.